This TCR beta chain appears in the sequencing data of a study of cytomegalovirus exposure and HLA in healthy donors. With 60 Vbeta and 13 Jbeta primers, the PCR was carried out. TCRdb keeps only in-frame clones here, not all; method: immunoSEQ multiplex PCR. The top ten clones hold 1.5% to 2% of a sample with some 150,000 clones, roughly 80% of them seen once. Concerning this clone itself: Its antigen is still unknown.

Study conclusions and caveats: What a later analysis showed was that several of the most significant clusters appeared linked to common viral pathogens. Later work found most CMV-associated TCR beta chains apparently HLA-restricted. It was in a later analysis that TCR association rates were seen to vary by HLA locus, highest for DRB1 and lowest for HLA-C.

Germline lookup yields CDR1 MDHEN and CDR2 SYDVKM. This CDR3 is 17 amino acids long. Trimming cost V 5 bases and J 0 bases, with 17 bases left between them. The genes are TRBV28 and TRBJ1-5; no clear D gene. This clonotype originated in a female donor in good health and CMV-seronegative. Sequencing was performed on PBMCs. The CDR3 loop reads CASSRPREAYSNQPQHF. CDR3 sequence (DNA): TGTGCCAGCAGTCGGCCACGGGAGGCCTATAGCAATCAGCCCCAGCATTTT.